These 3 T cell receptor beta chains share one sample of origin, sequenced in a study of blood T cell repertoires in COVID-19. Only in-frame clones appear in the TCRdb table, and some are missing; sequencing was by immunoSEQ multiplex PCR. The sample comprises over 250,000 clones, roughly nine tenths of which are singletons, and approximately 2.2% rests with the top ten. The specimen sequenced was peripheral blood. Receptors originate from a man in his fifties with acute or convalescent COVID-19.

Regarding this clone: Other DNA sequences from this sample encode an identical CDR3 as well. V is TRBV5-1 and J is TRBJ1-2; weak D call: TRBD1 (5 bases). V dropped 0 bases and J dropped 5 bases, with 11 bases sitting between them. The CDR3 is 14 amino acids. The V gene's germline CDR1 is SGHRS and CDR2 YFSETQ. CDR3 coding DNA: TGCGCCAGCAGCTTGGGCCAGGGAAGGTATGGCTACACCTTC. It codes for CASSLGQGRYGYTF.

J is TRBJ1-4 and V is TRBV2, with 9 bases fitting TRBD1. V lost 4 bases and J lost 0; bases outside the gene matches: 3. Germline V gene lookup returns CDR1 SNHLY and CDR2 FYNNEI. The CDR3 consists of 16 residues. The CDR3 loop is CASSGGTGTTNEKLFF. DNA for the CDR3: TGTGCCAGCAGTGGAGGGACAGGGACAACTAATGAAAAACTGTTTTTT.

The chain has TRBV4-2 and TRBJ2-1; TRBD1 matches at 7 bases. The ends lost 2 bases at V and 6 bases at J; junction bases unmatched: 10. This CDR3 region has 16 residues. Germline loops: CDR1 LGHNA, CDR2 YNFKEQ. CDR3 nucleotide sequence: TGTGCCAGCAGCCAACACTCCGGGACAGAGCTCAATGAGCAGTTCTTC. This sequence encodes CASSQHSGTELNEQFF.